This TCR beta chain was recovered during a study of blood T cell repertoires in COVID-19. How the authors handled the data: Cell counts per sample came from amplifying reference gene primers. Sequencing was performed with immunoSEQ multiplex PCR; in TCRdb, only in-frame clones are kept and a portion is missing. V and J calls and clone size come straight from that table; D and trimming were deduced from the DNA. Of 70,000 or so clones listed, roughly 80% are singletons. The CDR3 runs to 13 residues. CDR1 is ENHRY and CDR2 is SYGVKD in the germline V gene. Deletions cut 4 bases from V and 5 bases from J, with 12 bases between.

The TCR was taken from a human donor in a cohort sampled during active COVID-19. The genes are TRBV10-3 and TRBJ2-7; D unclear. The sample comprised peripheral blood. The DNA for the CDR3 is TGTGCCATCAGTGGTTCCCTAGATAACGAGCAGTACTTC. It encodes CAISGSLDNEQYF.